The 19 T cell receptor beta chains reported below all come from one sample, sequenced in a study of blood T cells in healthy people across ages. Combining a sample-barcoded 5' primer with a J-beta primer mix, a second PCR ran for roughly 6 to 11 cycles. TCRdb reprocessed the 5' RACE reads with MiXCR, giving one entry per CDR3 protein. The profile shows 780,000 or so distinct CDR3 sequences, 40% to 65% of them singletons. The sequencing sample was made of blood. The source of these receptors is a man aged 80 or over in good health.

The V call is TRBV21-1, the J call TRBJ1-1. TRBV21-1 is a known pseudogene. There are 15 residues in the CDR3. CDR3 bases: TGTGCCAGCACCCCGGGGGGCCATATGAACACTGAAGCTTTCTTT. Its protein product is CASTPGGHMNTEAFF.

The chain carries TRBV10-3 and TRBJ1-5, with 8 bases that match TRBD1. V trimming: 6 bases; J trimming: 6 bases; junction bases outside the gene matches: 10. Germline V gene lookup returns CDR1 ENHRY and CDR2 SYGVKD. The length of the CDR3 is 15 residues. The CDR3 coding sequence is TGTGCCATCAGCCTGACAGGGGTAGATACTCAGCCCCAGCATTTT. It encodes CAISLTGVDTQPQHF.

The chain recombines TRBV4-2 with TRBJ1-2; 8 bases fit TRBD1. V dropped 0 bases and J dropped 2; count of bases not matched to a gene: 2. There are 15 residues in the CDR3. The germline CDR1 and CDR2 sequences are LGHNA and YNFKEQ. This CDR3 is CASSQDNRGNYGYTF. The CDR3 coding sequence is TGTGCCAGCAGCCAAGATAACAGGGGGAACTATGGCTACACCTTC.

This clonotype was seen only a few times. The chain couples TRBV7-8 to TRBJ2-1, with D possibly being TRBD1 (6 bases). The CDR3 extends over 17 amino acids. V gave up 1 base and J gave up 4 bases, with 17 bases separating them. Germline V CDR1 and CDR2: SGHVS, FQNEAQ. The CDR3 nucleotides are TGTGCCAGCAGCTTAGTAGGTAGGGACATAGCTTACAATGAGCAGTTCTTC. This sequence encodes CASSLVGRDIAYNEQFF. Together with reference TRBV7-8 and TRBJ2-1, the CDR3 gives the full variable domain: GAGVSQSPRYKVAKRGQDVALRCDPISGHVSLFWYQQALGQGPEFLTYFQNEAQLDKSGLPSDRFFAERPEGSVSTLKIQRTQQEDSAVYLCASSLVGRDIAYNEQFFGPGTRLTVL.

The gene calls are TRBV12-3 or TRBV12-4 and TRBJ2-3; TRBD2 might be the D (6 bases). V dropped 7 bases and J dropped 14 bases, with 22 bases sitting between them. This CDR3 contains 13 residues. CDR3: CASMAGKHRDAYF. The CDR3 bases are TGTGCCAGCATGGCGGGAAAGCACAGAGACGCGTATTTT.

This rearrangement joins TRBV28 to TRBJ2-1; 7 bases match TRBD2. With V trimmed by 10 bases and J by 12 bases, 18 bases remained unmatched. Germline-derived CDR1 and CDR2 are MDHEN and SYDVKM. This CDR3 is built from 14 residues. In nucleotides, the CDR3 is TGTGCCACTGTGTTCACGGGAGGTACAATTACGCAGTTCTTC. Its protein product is CATVFTGGTITQFF.

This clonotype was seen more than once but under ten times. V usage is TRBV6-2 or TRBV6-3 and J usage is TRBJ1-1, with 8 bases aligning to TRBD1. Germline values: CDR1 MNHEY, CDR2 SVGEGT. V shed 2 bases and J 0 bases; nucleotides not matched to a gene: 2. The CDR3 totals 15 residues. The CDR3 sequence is CASSYPDRVNTEAFF. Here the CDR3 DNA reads TGTGCCAGCAGTTACCCGGACAGGGTGAACACTGAAGCTTTCTTT.

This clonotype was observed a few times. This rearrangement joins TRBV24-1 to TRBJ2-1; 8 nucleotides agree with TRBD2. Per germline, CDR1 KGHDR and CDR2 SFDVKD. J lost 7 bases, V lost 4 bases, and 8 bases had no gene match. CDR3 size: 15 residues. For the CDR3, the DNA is TGTGCCACCAGTGAATTGGCCGGGACTAGAAATGAGCAGTTCTTC. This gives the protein CATSELAGTRNEQFF.

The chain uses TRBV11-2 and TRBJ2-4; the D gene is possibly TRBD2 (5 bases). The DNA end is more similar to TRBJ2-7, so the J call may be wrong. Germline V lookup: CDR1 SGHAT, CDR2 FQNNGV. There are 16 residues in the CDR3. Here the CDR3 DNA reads TGTGCTAAGGGTGGCAGCGGCGAGAAAATATACTACGAGCAGTACTTC. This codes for CAKGGSGEKIYYEQYF.

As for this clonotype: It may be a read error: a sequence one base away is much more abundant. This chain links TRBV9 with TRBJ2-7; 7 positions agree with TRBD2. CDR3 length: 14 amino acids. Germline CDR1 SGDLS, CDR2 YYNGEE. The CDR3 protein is CASSVGRGTYGQYF. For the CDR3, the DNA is TGTGCCAGCAGCGTAGGGCGGGGGACCTACGGGCAGTACTTC.

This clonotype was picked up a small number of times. The CDR3 bases are TGTGCCAGCAGTTTAGGGGGGTTAGCGGGAGTGTACAATGAGCAGTTCTTC. This gives the protein CASSLGGLAGVYNEQFF. The rearrangement joins TRBV12-3 or TRBV12-4 to TRBJ2-1; TRBD2 aligns across 9 bases. J was trimmed by 4 bases and V by 1 base; bases with no gene match: 8. The CDR3 is 17 amino acids.

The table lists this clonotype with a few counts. The CDR3 nucleotides are TGTGCCATCAAAGGCGGCAGGTCGGACCTAGCCCTGACTTTC. Its translation is CAIKGGRSDLALTF. J is TRBJ2-6 and V is TRBV10-3, with TRBD2 as a possible D gene (5 bases). The CDR3 has 14 residues. Germline V CDR1 and CDR2: ENHRY, SYGVKD. V was cut by 7 bases and J by 15 bases, with 22 bases left in between.

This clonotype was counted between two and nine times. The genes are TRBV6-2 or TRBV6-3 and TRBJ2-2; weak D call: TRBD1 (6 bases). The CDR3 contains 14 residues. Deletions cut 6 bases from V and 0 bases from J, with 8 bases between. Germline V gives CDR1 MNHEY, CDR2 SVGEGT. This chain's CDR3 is CASRGTSNTGELFF. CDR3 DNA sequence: TGTGCCAGCAGGGGGACATCGAACACCGGGGAGCTGTTTTTT.

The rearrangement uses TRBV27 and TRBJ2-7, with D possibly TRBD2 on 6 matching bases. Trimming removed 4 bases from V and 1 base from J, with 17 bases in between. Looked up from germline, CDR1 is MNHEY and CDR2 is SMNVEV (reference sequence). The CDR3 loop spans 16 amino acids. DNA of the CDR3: TGTGCCAGCAGTTACGACTCCGGCGGGATTTCCTACGAGCAGTACTTC. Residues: CASSYDSGGISYEQYF.

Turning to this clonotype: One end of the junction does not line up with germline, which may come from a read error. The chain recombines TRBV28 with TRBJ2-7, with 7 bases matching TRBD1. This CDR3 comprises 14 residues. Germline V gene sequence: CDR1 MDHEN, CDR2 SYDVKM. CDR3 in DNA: TGTGCCTGCAGACGATACAGGGGTTCCTACGAGCAGTACTTC. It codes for CACRRYRGSYEQYF. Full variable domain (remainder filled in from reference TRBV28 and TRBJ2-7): DVKVTQSSRYLVKRTGEKVFLECVQDMDHENMFWYRQDPGLGLRLIYFSYDVKMKEKGDIPEGYSVSREKKERFSLILESASTNQTSMYLCACRRYRGSYEQYFGPGTRLTVT.

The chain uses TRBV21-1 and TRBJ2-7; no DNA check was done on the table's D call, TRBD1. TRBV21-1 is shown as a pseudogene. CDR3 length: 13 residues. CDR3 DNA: TGTGCCAGCAGCAAAGAGGTCGCGGGCGAGCAGTACTTC. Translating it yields CASSKEVAGEQYF.

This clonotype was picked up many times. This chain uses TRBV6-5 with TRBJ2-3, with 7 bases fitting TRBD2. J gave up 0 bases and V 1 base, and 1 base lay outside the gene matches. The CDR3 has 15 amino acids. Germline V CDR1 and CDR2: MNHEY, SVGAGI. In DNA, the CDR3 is TGTGCCAGCAGTTACTTTAGCGGGAGCACAGATACGCAGTATTTT. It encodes CASSYFSGSTDTQYF.

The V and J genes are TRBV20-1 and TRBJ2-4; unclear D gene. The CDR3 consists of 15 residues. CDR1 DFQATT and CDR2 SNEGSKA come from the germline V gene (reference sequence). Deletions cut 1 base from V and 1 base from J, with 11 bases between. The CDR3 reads CSARAADVAKNIQYF. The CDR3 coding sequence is TGCAGTGCTAGAGCCGCTGACGTGGCCAAAAACATTCAGTACTTC.

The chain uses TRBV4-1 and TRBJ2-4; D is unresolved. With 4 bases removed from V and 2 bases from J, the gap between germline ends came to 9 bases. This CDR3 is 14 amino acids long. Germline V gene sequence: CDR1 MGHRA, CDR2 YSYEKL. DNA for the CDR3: TGCGCCAGCAGCCCTCTCTTGACCAAAAACATTCAGTACTTC. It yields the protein CASSPLLTKNIQYF.